The present TCR beta chain was sequenced within a study of regulatory T cells in long-lasting Graves disease. Per the germline V gene, CDR1 is MNHEY and CDR2 is SVGEGT. V dropped 5 bases and J dropped 7 bases, with 11 bases sitting between them. CDR3 length: 12 residues. Concerning this clonotype: What it recognizes is unknown.

Study-wide points: Persistent disease showed a preference for TRBV28, TRBJ1-2 and TRBJ2-5.

Both iRepertoire HTBI primers and Arm-PCR of CDR3 regions were used to build the TCR beta libraries. TCRdb reanalysed the multiplex PCR reads using MiXCR and keeps one entry per CDR3 protein. The sample includes about 430,000 distinct CDR3 sequences, around 16% of them seen just once. Stated time point: newly diagnosed GD, antithyroid drugs for less than 3 months. PBMCs were the source of the RNA used for TCR sequencing. This sample also belongs to another study, concerning T cells in Graves' hyperthyroidism and ophthalmopathy. As that study records: The HTBI primer set was used in a first-round RT-PCR of the TCR CDR3. Blood also held most thyroid clonotypes expanded beyond 0.001.

This rearrangement joins TRBV6-2 or TRBV6-3 to TRBJ1-2, with D unclear. This clonotype originated in a woman in her thirties or forties with Graves disease. Here the sequenced sample was peripheral blood mononuclear cells (PBMCs), taken at new diagnosis, from a patient treated with antithyroid drugs. CDR3: CASSERVGGYTF. The CDR3 nucleotides are TGTGCCAGCAGTGAGAGGGTAGGTGGCTACACCTTC.